This TCR beta chain was captured in a study of cytomegalovirus exposure and HLA in healthy donors. Across the study: Both the 120 validation repertoires and the approximately 640 first-cohort repertoires used the same platform, as reported by a later analysis. Study observations and caveats: Cytomegalovirus status, reportedly, was diagnosed with high specificity and sensitivity by the classifier.

TCRdb's table, derived via immunoSEQ multiplex PCR, lists solely in-frame clones and lacks some. The sample has fewer than 250,000 clones; roughly 84% are singletons. About this clone itself: No antigen is known for it.

The donors were members of the validation cohort, which comprised about 120 subjects and was separate from the first cohort of several hundred subjects. The CDR3 totals 13 residues. The V and J ends lost 6 bases and 10 bases respectively, with 18 bases between them. Germline V gives CDR1 SNHLY, CDR2 FYNNEI. Sequencing used PBMCs. The sequence was collected from a woman younger than 30 in good health and CMV-seropositive. The chain has TRBV2 and TRBJ1-1; no definite D call. CDR3 residues: CASRAGMPGIAFF. The CDR3 DNA follows: TGTGCCAGCAGGGCCGGGATGCCGGGAATAGCTTTCTTT.